This entry describes one T cell receptor (beta chain). The antigen remains unidentified. After removal of 8 bases from V and 1 base from J, the junction contained 12 bases not matched to a gene. The CDR3 has 16 amino acids. Germline V gene sequence: CDR1 MNHEY, CDR2 SMNVEV (reference sequence). The sample is drawn from a study of OX40 agonist ivuxolimab in advanced cancers. Study details: With a range of roughly 20 to 80, age averaged approximately 60 years, and 65% to 85% were male.

Study-wide findings and caveats: It was also the case that some nonresponders had low normalized T-cell clonal expansion.

Measured with immunoSEQ multiplex PCR; TCRdb has only the in-frame clones, and not every one. The table records about 100,000 clones, approximately 90% of them present only once. The TCR comes from an adult with an advanced solid tumor such as melanoma, head and neck, liver or kidney cancer. The sequences come from CD4+ or CD8+ T cells sorted from blood, collected in a trial of the OX40 agonist ivuxolimab. The gene calls are TRBV27 and TRBJ2-3, with 7 bases lining up with TRBD2. For the CDR3, the DNA is TGTGCCAGCTTTACGCCCCGGGCGGGAGGCACAGATACGCAGTATTTT. It translates to CASFTPRAGGTDTQYF.